This T cell receptor (beta chain) came from a study of cytomegalovirus exposure and HLA in healthy donors. This clone was seen a single time. Its antigen is still unknown. This PCR relied on a set of 60 Vbeta primers and 13 Jbeta primers. Libraries were prepared by immunoSEQ multiplex PCR; TCRdb keeps only in-frame clonotypes and omits some of them. The sample comprises about 160,000 clones, around four fifths of which are singletons, and roughly 4.5% rests with the top ten. The length of the CDR3 is 17 residues. V was shortened by 0 bases and J by 0 bases, with 13 bases between the two germline ends. In germline, CDR1 is SGHRS, CDR2 YFSETQ. Study-wide results and limits: In a later analysis, TCR beta V- and J-gene trimming showed a link to a missense DCLRE1C variant. The study reported that TCR beta sequences accurately predicted HLA-A and HLA-B alleles in most subjects. HLA alleles were associated with some 17,000 TCR beta sequences in a later analysis at 0.05 false discovery rate.

The receptor comes from a man aged 45-60 years in good health and CMV-seropositive. This sequence joins TRBV5-1 and TRBJ2-1; D remains ambiguous. The source material was PBMCs. The CDR3 DNA reads as TGCGCCAGCAGCTTGGCGTGGTCGCTGAGCTCCTACAATGAGCAGTTCTTC. Protein product: CASSLAWSLSSYNEQFF.